Presented here are 13 T cell receptor beta chains from one specimen sequenced in a study of T cells after yellow fever vaccination. TCRdb reanalysed the 5' RACE reads using MiXCR and keeps one entry per CDR3 protein. Of 150,000 to 200,000 distinct CDR3 sequences in the sample, around 8.5% were seen once. Sequences were derived from CD8+ T cells sorted from PBMCs, sampled 45 days after the yellow fever booster vaccination. These receptors came from a man aged 18 to 35 who received the YFV17D yellow fever vaccine.

This clonotype was recorded at least ten times. Relative to the germline gene, one junction end is altered; a read error may explain this. J is TRBJ2-5 and V is TRBV12-3 or TRBV12-4; 8 nucleotides align to TRBD2. This CDR3 comprises 15 residues. The CDR3 DNA sequence: TGTGCCACCAGTGAGCGGGGGACCATGAGGGAGACCCAGTACTTC. This gives the protein CATSERGTMRETQYF.

The CDR3 protein is CASSMKRNRETTQYF. CDR3 bases: TGTGCCAGTAGTATGAAAAGAAACAGGGAAACCACCCAGTACTTC. V and J are TRBV19 and TRBJ2-5; a weak D match, TRBD1 (6 bases). From germline, CDR1 is LNHDA and CDR2 SQIVND (reference sequence). Trimming took 3 bases from V and 8 from J, leaving 19 bases between them. CDR3 length: 15 residues.

CDR3 DNA: TGTGCCAGCAGCCAACACCACGGGGGAAATTCACCCCTCCACTTT. Translated, it gives CASSQHHGGNSPLHF. The chain recombines TRBV7-2 with TRBJ1-6; tentative D call: TRBD1 (5 bases). V was shortened by 5 bases and J by 7 bases, with 15 bases between the two germline ends. The CDR3 runs to 15 residues. Per germline, CDR1 SGHTA and CDR2 FQGNSA.

The chain is built from TRBV4-1 and TRBJ1-2; D is unresolved. In germline, CDR1 is MGHRA, CDR2 YSYEKL. The CDR3 runs to 13 residues. V was pared by 1 base and J by 7 bases, with 10 bases between. The CDR3 loop is CASSQAPGFGYTF. The CDR3 coding sequence is TGCGCCAGCAGCCAAGCTCCGGGGTTTGGCTACACCTTC.

The chain has TRBV14 and TRBJ1-1, with D possibly TRBD1 on 5 matching bases. There are 17 residues in the CDR3. V was cut by 1 base and J by 4 bases, with 19 bases left in between. CDR1 and CDR2 (germline): SGHDN, FVKESK. The CDR3 is CASSQGIWGVSGTEAFF. Here the CDR3 DNA reads TGTGCCAGCAGCCAAGGGATATGGGGGGTCAGTGGCACTGAAGCTTTCTTT.

This clonotype was seen more than once but under ten times. The chain has TRBV6-2 or TRBV6-3 and TRBJ2-2; TRBD2 matches at 7 bases. The V gene's germline CDR1 is MNHEY and CDR2 SVGEGT. The CDR3 covers 13 residues. The trim removed 0 bases at V and 11 bases at J, leaving 3 bases unmatched. In DNA, the CDR3 is TGTGCCAGCAGTTACTCGGGGGGGAAAGAGCTGTTTTTT. Its translation: CASSYSGGKELFF.

This clonotype was seen at least ten times. The gene calls are TRBV12-3 or TRBV12-4 and TRBJ2-3, with TRBD2 as a possible D gene (6 bases). The length of the CDR3 is 15 residues. V was shortened by 5 bases and J by 4 bases, with 16 bases between the two germline ends. CDR3 DNA sequence: TGTGCCAGCAGTACGCGGGACCTCAGCGCAGATACGCAGTATTTT. Encoded protein: CASSTRDLSADTQYF.

In this sample, this clonotype turned up a few times. The gene calls are TRBV3-1 and TRBJ2-3; TRBD1 aligns across 8 bases. CDR1 is LGHDT, CDR2 YNNKEL, per germline (reference sequence). The CDR3 loop spans 16 amino acids. V lost 0 bases and J lost 2; bases outside the gene matches: 4. This CDR3 is CASSQEHRGNTDTQYF. CDR3 DNA sequence: TGTGCCAGCAGCCAAGAGCACAGGGGGAACACAGATACGCAGTATTTT.

In its sample, this clonotype was seen many times. The V and J genes are TRBV12-3 or TRBV12-4 and TRBJ1-1; perhaps TRBD1 as D (6 bases). The CDR3 runs 14 residues. Trimming shortened V by 5 bases and J by 2 bases, and 12 bases separated the two germline ends. The CDR3 nucleotides are TGTGCCAGCAGTCTGGGAGGGGGAAACACTGAAGCTTTCTTT. Its protein product is CASSLGGGNTEAFF.

CDR3 region: CASKDRANTEAFF. CDR3 bases: TGTGCCAGCAAAGACAGGGCGAACACTGAAGCTTTCTTT. The V gene is TRBV7-9, the J gene TRBJ1-1; 7 positions match TRBD1. Germline assignment: CDR1 SEHNR and CDR2 FQNEAQ (reference sequence). This CDR3 contains 13 residues. With V trimmed by 7 bases and J by 1 base, 3 bases remained unmatched.

This chain joins TRBV5-5 and TRBJ2-7; 7 bases are a match to TRBD1. The CDR3 runs 14 residues. Germline lookup yields CDR1 SGHKS and CDR2 YYEKEE (reference sequence). V lost 5 bases, J lost 2 bases, and 7 bases stayed unmatched. The DNA of the CDR3 is TGTGCCAGCAGGGGTAGGGACAGCCCCTACGAGCAGTACTTC. This translates into CASRGRDSPYEQYF.

V gene TRBV4-1 combines with J gene TRBJ1-2; 9 nucleotides agree with TRBD1. The CDR3 is made up of 15 amino acids. Germline loops: CDR1 MGHRA, CDR2 YSYEKL. Losses at the gene ends were 4 bases for V and 0 bases for J; bases not matched to a gene: 3. Here the CDR3 DNA reads TGCGCCAGCAGCCTCCGGGACAGGGCTAACTATGGCTACACCTTC. Translated: CASSLRDRANYGYTF.

This chain links TRBV7-2 with TRBJ1-6; 9 bases match TRBD1. The ends lost 5 bases at V and 10 bases at J; junction bases unmatched: 15. CDR1 is SGHTA, CDR2 FQGNSA, per germline. The CDR3 is made up of 17 amino acids. CDR3 sequence (DNA): TGTGCCAGCAGCATAGTTGGGACAGGGTCAAAGGGGTCACCCCTCCACTTT. Amino acid sequence: CASSIVGTGSKGSPLHF.